One and the same sample provided the 3 T cell receptor beta chains below, sequenced in a study of blood T cell repertoires in COVID-19. Assay used: immunoSEQ multiplex PCR; TCRdb lists only in-frame clones, some missing. The profile shows a few hundred thousand clones, less than 90% of them singletons. The sample taken for sequencing was PBMCs or T cells enriched from blood (not recorded which). Receptors were obtained from a woman in her thirties or forties who had recovered from COVID-19.

V is TRBV27 and J is TRBJ2-3; 11 bases are a match to TRBD2. This CDR3 has 16 residues. V shed 6 bases, J shed 3 bases, and the junction held 8 bases outside the gene matches. Per germline, CDR1 MNHEY and CDR2 SMNVEV (reference sequence). As DNA, the CDR3 is TGTGCCAGCAGGCGCTTAGCGGGAGGGGTTACAGATACGCAGTATTTT. Its translation is CASRRLAGGVTDTQYF.

DNA of the CDR3: TGTGCCAGCAGCGTCAATAGCGGGACGGTCGGGGAGCTGTTTTTT. This translates into CASSVNSGTVGELFF. The chain uses TRBV9 and TRBJ2-2; 8 nucleotides line up with TRBD2. The trim removed 2 bases at V and 7 bases at J, leaving 7 bases unmatched. From germline, CDR1 is SGDLS and CDR2 YYNGEE. This CDR3 is 15 amino acids long.

The V gene is TRBV19, the J gene TRBJ1-1; 12 bases are a match to TRBD1. The CDR3 is made up of 16 amino acids. The ends lost 4 bases at V and 3 bases at J; junction bases unmatched: 6. The germline gives CDR1 LNHDA, CDR2 SQIVND (reference sequence). The DNA of the CDR3 is TGTGCCAGTAGTAAGGGGACAGGGGGCTGGGACACTGAAGCTTTCTTT. Residues: CASSKGTGGWDTEAFF.